One sample yielded the 9 T cell receptor beta chains listed below, sequenced in a study of cytomegalovirus exposure and HLA in healthy donors. Researchers ran the PCR with 60 Vbeta and 13 Jbeta primers. Data came from immunoSEQ multiplex PCR; TCRdb stores just in-frame clones and leaves some out. The sample totals fewer than 85,000 clones. Specimen: PBMCs. Receptors originate from a man aged 50 or older in good health and CMV-seropositive.

The DNA of the CDR3 is TGTGCCAGCAGTGTCACAGGTTACACTGAAGCTTTCTTT. Translating gives CASSVTGYTEAFF. The chain combines TRBV25-1 with TRBJ1-1, with a possible D match to TRBD1 (5 bases). The CDR3 contains 13 residues. The V end lost 4 bases, the J end lost 3 bases, and 9 bases lay between the germline ends. In germline, CDR1 is MGHDK, CDR2 SYGVNS.

This chain connects TRBV6-1 to TRBJ1-2, with 7 bases matching TRBD1. Germline V gives CDR1 MNHNS, CDR2 SASEGT. The CDR3 is made up of 14 amino acids. The trim removed 4 bases at V and 4 bases at J, leaving 6 bases unmatched. The CDR3 DNA reads TGTGCCAGCAGTGCCAGACAGGGTTTCTATGGCTACACCTTC. It specifies CASSARQGFYGYTF.

V usage is TRBV25-1 and J usage is TRBJ1-5; maybe TRBD1 (5 bases). Trimming took 1 base from V and 4 from J, leaving 11 bases between them. The CDR3 covers 15 residues. Germline CDR1 is MGHDK and CDR2 is SYGVNS. The CDR3, as DNA: TGTGCCAGCAGTGAATCGGCGGCAGGGAATCAGCCCCAGCATTTT. Translation gives CASSESAAGNQPQHF. Full variable domain (missing parts from reference TRBV25-1 and TRBJ1-5): EADIYQTPRYLVIGTGKKITLECSQTMGHDKMYWYQQDPGMELHLIHYSYGVNSTEKGDLSSESTVSRIRTEHFPLTLESARPSHTSQYLCASSESAAGNQPQHFGDGTRLSIL.

The chain couples TRBV6-5 to TRBJ2-1, with D unclear. Trimming pared 2 bases from V and 7 bases from J, leaving 9 bases between. Germline loops: CDR1 MNHEY, CDR2 SVGAGI. The CDR3 totals 13 residues. The CDR3 is CASSYRGENEQFF. CDR3 sequence (DNA): TGTGCCAGCAGTTACCGAGGCGAGAATGAGCAGTTCTTC.

V gene TRBV5-1 combines with J gene TRBJ1-3; a possible D gene is TRBD1 (6 bases). The CDR3 is made up of 15 amino acids. V lost 2 bases and J 0 bases, leaving 9 bases between the germline ends. Looked up from germline, CDR1 is SGHRS and CDR2 is YFSETQ. The CDR3 loop reads CASSLDRSSGNTIYF. CDR3 nucleotides: TGCGCCAGCAGCTTAGACAGGAGCTCTGGAAACACCATATATTTT.

As for this clone: Additional DNA sequences in this sample encode the identical CDR3. The rearrangement uses TRBV19 and TRBJ2-3; 7 nucleotides match TRBD2. V dropped 11 bases and J dropped 0; count of bases not matched to a gene: 20. CDR3 length: 18 residues. Germline loops: CDR1 LNHDA, CDR2 SQIVND (reference sequence). CDR3 coding DNA: TGTGCCCATAGCAAGTTGGAGGGTCTAGCGGTTAGCACAGATACGCAGTATTTT. It translates to CAHSKLEGLAVSTDTQYF.

V gene TRBV2 combines with J gene TRBJ2-3; 9 bases match TRBD2. V was pared by 6 bases and J by 2 bases, with 9 bases of the junction left unmatched. CDR1 SNHLY and CDR2 FYNNEI come from the germline V gene. The CDR3 has 16 residues. CDR3 in amino acids: CASSLASGRITDTQYF. The CDR3, as DNA: TGTGCCAGCAGCCTAGCGAGCGGGAGGATCACAGATACGCAGTATTTT.

CDR3 DNA sequence: TGTGCCAGCAGTGTCCGCCGGACAGGGGGGACTGAAGCTTTCTTT. This sequence encodes CASSVRRTGGTEAFF. The chain employs TRBV2 and TRBJ1-1; 10 bases fit TRBD1. Looked up from germline, CDR1 is SNHLY and CDR2 is FYNNEI. Trimming at V came to 4 bases and at J to 5 bases, leaving 7 bases not matched to a gene. This CDR3 has 15 residues.

The chain joins TRBV12-5 to TRBJ2-2; 8 bases fit TRBD1. The CDR3 is made up of 16 amino acids. Trimming took 0 bases from V and 5 from J; bases not matched to a gene: 5. The germline V gene has CDR1 LGHNT and CDR2 FRNRAP. In DNA, the CDR3 is TGTGCTAGTGGTTTGGTACTGGACAGGGTGACCGGGGAGCTGTTTTTT. Translation: CASGLVLDRVTGELFF.